These 3 T cell receptor beta chains share one sample of origin, sequenced in a study of tumor and adjacent non-tumor tissue in lung cancer. The library came from three nested PCR rounds adapted from ARM-PCR protocols. MiXCR, applied by TCRdb to the multiplex PCR reads, yields one record per CDR3 protein. The sample holds around 210,000 distinct CDR3 sequences, 71% seen once. No cell sorting was done before RNA was extracted from the tissue. Sequences were obtained from lung tumor tissue. Every receptor here comes from a man aged 60-69 years with non-small cell lung cancer.

In regard to this clonotype: This clone may be a read error of a much larger clone one base away. The chain joins TRBV29-1 to TRBJ1-2; D may be TRBD1 (6 bases). The CDR3 loop spans 16 amino acids. Germline V gene data show CDR1 as SQVTM and CDR2 as ANQGSEA. The CDR3 loop reads CNVDRQGTISNYGYTF. As DNA, the CDR3 is TGCAACGTTGATCGGCAGGGGACGATCTCTAACTATGGCTACACCTTC.

Remarks on this clonotype: Given a much more abundant clone one base away, this may be a read error. Given the absence of the conserved phenylalanine or tryptophan at the CDR3 end, a read error is likely. J is TRBJ2-5 and V is TRBV11-3, with D possibly being TRBD1 (6 bases). The V and J ends lost 3 bases and 4 bases respectively, with 18 bases between them. Germline V gene lookup returns CDR1 SGHNT and CDR2 YENEEA. This CDR3 comprises 16 residues. For the CDR3, the DNA is TGTGCCAGCAGCTTGCGTCCCCAGGGGTTGAGAGAGACCCAGTACTTA. The encoded protein is CASSLRPQGLRETQYL.

Regarding this clonotype: An end of the junction does not agree with germline; a read error may underlie this. The CDR3 DNA reads TGCGCCAGCAGCGAGTGTTCACCCCTCCACTTT. This sequence encodes CASSECSPLHF. The rearrangement joins TRBV10-2 to TRBJ1-6; D is undetermined. The CDR3 loop spans 11 amino acids. The germline V gene encodes CDR1 WSHSY and CDR2 SAAADI.